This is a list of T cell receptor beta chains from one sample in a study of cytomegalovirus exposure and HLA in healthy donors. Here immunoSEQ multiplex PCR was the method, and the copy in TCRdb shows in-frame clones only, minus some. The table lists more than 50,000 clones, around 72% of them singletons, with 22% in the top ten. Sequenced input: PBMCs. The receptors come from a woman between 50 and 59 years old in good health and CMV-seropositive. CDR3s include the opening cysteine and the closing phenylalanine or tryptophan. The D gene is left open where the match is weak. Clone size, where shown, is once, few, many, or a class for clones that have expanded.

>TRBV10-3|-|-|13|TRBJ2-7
CAIKGAGSYEQYF
TGTGCCATCAAAGGGGCAGGCTCCTACGAGCAGTACTTC
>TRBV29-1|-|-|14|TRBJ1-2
CSVEANLANYGYTF
TGCAGCGTTGAAGCCAATTTAGCTAACTATGGCTACACCTTC
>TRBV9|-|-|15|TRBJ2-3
CASSVVGTSTDTQYF
TGTGCCAGCAGCGTAGTAGGGACTAGCACAGATACGCAGTATTTT
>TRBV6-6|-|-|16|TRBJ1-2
CASSTTTGSAIAGYTF
TGTGCCAGCAGTACCACGACGGGTTCGGCTATTGCTGGCTACACCTTC
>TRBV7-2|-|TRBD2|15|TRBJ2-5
CASSLGGGVQETQYF
TGTGCCAGCAGCTTAGGTGGGGGGGTCCAAGAGACCCAGTACTTC
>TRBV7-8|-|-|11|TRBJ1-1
CASSSSEEAFF
TGTGCCAGCAGCTCCTCGGAGGAAGCTTTCTTT
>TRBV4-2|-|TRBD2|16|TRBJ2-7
CASSQERGGTTYEQYF
TGTGCCAGCAGCCAAGAGAGGGGAGGGACTACCTACGAGCAGTACTTC
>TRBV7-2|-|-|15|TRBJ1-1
CASSFGGTLNTEAFF
TGTGCCAGCAGCTTTGGGGGGACCCTGAACACTGAAGCTTTCTTT
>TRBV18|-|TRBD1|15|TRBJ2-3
CASSRRTGGADTQYF
TGTGCCAGCTCACGGAGGACAGGGGGCGCGGATACGCAGTATTTT
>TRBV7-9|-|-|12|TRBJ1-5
CASAAGNQPQHF
TGTGCCAGCGCGGCAGGGAATCAGCCCCAGCATTTT
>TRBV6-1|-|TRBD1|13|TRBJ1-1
CASTRTGATEAFF
TGTGCCAGCACGCGGACAGGGGCCACTGAAGCTTTCTTT
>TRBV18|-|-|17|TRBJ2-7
CASSPQAVTGTYYEQYF
TGTGCCAGCTCACCTCAAGCGGTAACAGGGACCTACTACGAGCAGTACTTC
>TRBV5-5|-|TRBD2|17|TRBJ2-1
CASSPPLLRAGADEQFF
TGTGCCAGCAGCCCACCCCTTTTAAGAGCGGGGGCTGATGAGCAGTTCTTC
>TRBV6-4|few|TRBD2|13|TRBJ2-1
CASSSLAGNEQFF
TGTGCCAGCAGTTCCTTAGCGGGCAATGAGCAGTTCTTC
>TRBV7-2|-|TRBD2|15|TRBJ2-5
CASSPLQRGLETQYF
TGTGCCAGCAGCCCCCTACAGCGGGGGCTAGAGACCCAGTACTTC
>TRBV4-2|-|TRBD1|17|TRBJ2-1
CASSQAQGAGAYNEQFF
TGTGCCAGCAGCCAAGCCCAGGGGGCTGGGGCATACAATGAGCAGTTCTTC
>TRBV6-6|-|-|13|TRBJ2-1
CASTPGGRNEQFF
TGTGCCAGCACCCCTGGGGGCCGCAATGAGCAGTTCTTC
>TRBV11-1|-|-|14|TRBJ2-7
CASSLRGNHYEQYF
TGTGCCAGCAGCTTACGGGGGAACCACTACGAGCAGTACTTC
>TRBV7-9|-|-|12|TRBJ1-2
CASSPKTYGYTF
TGTGCCAGCAGCCCTAAAACCTATGGCTACACCTTC
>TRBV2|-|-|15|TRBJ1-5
CASSAEARSNQPQHF
TGTGCCAGCAGCGCGGAAGCGCGGAGCAATCAGCCCCAGCATTTT
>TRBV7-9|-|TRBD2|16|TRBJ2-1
CASSPGLAGGRNEQFF
TGTGCCAGCAGCCCTGGACTAGCGGGGGGGAGGAATGAGCAGTTCTTC
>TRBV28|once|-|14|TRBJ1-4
CASSSGGAGGKLFF
TGTGCCAGCAGCTCAGGCGGGGCCGGGGGAAAACTGTTTTTT
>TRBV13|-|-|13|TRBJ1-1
CASSGEANTEAFF
TGTGCCAGCAGCGGAGAGGCCAACACTGAAGCTTTCTTT
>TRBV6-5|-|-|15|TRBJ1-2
CASSYSKGTNYGYTF
TGTGCCAGCAGTTACTCGAAGGGGACAAACTATGGCTACACCTTC
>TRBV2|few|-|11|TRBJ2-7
CASNDNYEQYF
TGTGCCAGCAATGATAACTACGAGCAGTACTTC
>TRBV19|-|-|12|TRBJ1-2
CASTEGAFGYTF
TGTGCCAGTACGGAGGGAGCTTTCGGCTACACCTTC
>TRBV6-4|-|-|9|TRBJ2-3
CAPRDTQYF
TGTGCCCCTAGGGATACGCAGTATTTT
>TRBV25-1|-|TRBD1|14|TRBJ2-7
CASSEWGTGDEQYF
TGTGCCAGCAGTGAATGGGGGACAGGGGACGAGCAGTACTTC